This TCR beta chain originates from a study of T cell clones after liver transplantation. This CDR3 has 14 amino acids. Trimming took 2 bases from V and 7 from J, leaving 12 bases between them. Germline V gene sequence: CDR1 SGHKS, CDR2 YYEKEE (reference sequence). Profiled with immunoSEQ multiplex PCR; TCRdb holds only in-frame clones, not every one. The table has 55,000 to 70,000 clones, 80% to 95% seen once. The TCR was taken from a human patient who received a liver transplant. These T cells may partly come from the graft donor. The chain is built from TRBV5-5 and TRBJ1-4; D remains ambiguous. Sample: CD4+ T cells from blood, taken less than 28 months after liver transplant. For the CDR3, the DNA is TGTGCCAGCAGCTTTGATGGTGGAGTTGAAAAACTGTTTTTT. Translated, it gives CASSFDGGVEKLFF.